A single sample is the source of the 27 T cell receptor beta chains below, sequenced in a study of blood T cell repertoires in COVID-19. Sequencing was performed with immunoSEQ multiplex PCR; in TCRdb, only in-frame clones are kept and a portion is missing. Of 55,000 to 75,000 clones in the sample, over 70% are singletons; the top ten hold 35% to 45%. Material for sequencing was peripheral blood. These receptors originate from a woman aged 70-85 years with acute or convalescent COVID-19.

The chain joins TRBV19 to TRBJ2-1, with 8 positions matching TRBD2. The CDR3 covers 15 residues. From germline, CDR1 is LNHDA and CDR2 SQIVND (reference sequence). The V and J ends lost 5 bases and 6 bases, in that order; junction bases with no gene match: 9. CDR3: CASSFTSGYTNEQFF. In DNA form, the CDR3 reads TGTGCCAGTAGTTTCACTAGCGGTTATACCAATGAGCAGTTCTTC.

The chain uses TRBV2 and TRBJ1-6; possible D gene TRBD1, 5 bases. This CDR3 comprises 15 residues. The germline V gene has CDR1 SNHLY and CDR2 FYNNEI. V was cut by 7 bases and J by 9 bases, with 19 bases left in between. The CDR3 DNA sequence: TGTGCCAGCACCTTGGGAGGATTGGGGGGTTCACCCCTCCACTTT. This gives the protein CASTLGGLGGSPLHF.

The chain has TRBV25-1 and TRBJ2-7, with 8 bases that match TRBD2. This CDR3 comprises 12 residues. The V gene end was trimmed by 3 bases and the J gene end by 7 bases; junction bases not matched to a gene: 2. The germline V gene has CDR1 MGHDK and CDR2 SYGVNS. CDR3 nucleotide sequence: TGTGCCAGCAGTGACATAGCGGGAGAGCAGTACTTC. As protein: CASSDIAGEQYF.

This clone was found a few times. The same CDR3 can be traced to other DNA sequences in this sample. The chain uses TRBV5-1 and TRBJ2-1, with D tentatively TRBD1 (5 bases). Germline-derived CDR1 and CDR2 are SGHRS and YFSETQ. The CDR3 spans 15 residues. Trimming stripped 4 bases from V and 0 bases from J, with 11 bases between. The CDR3 DNA sequence: TGCGCCAGCAGCCCTAGACAGAGCTCCTACAATGAGCAGTTCTTC. Translated: CASSPRQSSYNEQFF.

This clone was seen once. CDR3 sequence: CASSSLRGPYNEQFF. CDR3 DNA sequence: TGTGCCAGCAGCTCCCTAAGGGGGCCCTACAATGAGCAGTTCTTC. The chain carries TRBV7-3 and TRBJ2-1; 7 bases are shared with TRBD1. CDR1 and CDR2 from the germline V gene are SGHTA and FQGTGA. This CDR3 region has 15 residues. V shed 4 bases, J shed 2 bases, and the junction held 5 bases outside the gene matches.

This chain joins TRBV10-3 and TRBJ2-3; the match to TRBD2 covers 8 bases. The CDR3 consists of 16 residues. The V and J ends lost 6 bases and 0 bases, in that order; junction bases with no gene match: 8. Germline V lookup: CDR1 ENHRY, CDR2 SYGVKD. DNA for the CDR3: TGTGCCATCAGGGCCTTGGCGGGGGGTAGCACAGATACGCAGTATTTT. Its translation: CAIRALAGGSTDTQYF.

This sequence joins TRBV13 and TRBJ2-1; a weak D match, TRBD2 (7 bases). The germline gives CDR1 PRHDT, CDR2 FYEKMQ (reference sequence). CDR3 length equals 19 residues. V was trimmed by 7 bases and J by 3 bases, leaving 28 bases between them. The DNA for the CDR3 is TGTGCCAGCACGACCCATAGGGGGGGGCTCTCCTACGGCTACAATGAGCAGTTCTTC. This codes for CASTTHRGGLSYGYNEQFF.

This chain uses TRBV5-1 with TRBJ2-2, with 9 positions matching TRBD1. The CDR3 totals 15 residues. From germline, CDR1 is SGHRS and CDR2 YFSETQ. With 4 bases clipped from V and 4 bases from J, the junction kept 5 bases outside the gene matches. The CDR3 loop is CASSASGQGTGELFF. The CDR3 DNA reads as TGCGCCAGCAGCGCCTCGGGACAGGGCACCGGGGAGCTGTTTTTT.

V is TRBV19 and J is TRBJ1-4, with 8 bases matching TRBD1. The CDR3 runs 15 residues. Germline lookup yields CDR1 LNHDA and CDR2 SQIVND (reference sequence). V was pared by 5 bases and J by 8 bases, with 10 bases of the junction left unmatched. CDR3 in DNA: TGTGCCAGTAGTCTCGACAGGGGCCGAGGAGAAAAACTGTTTTTT. It codes for CASSLDRGRGEKLFF.

This clone was recorded once. The chain employs TRBV5-4 and TRBJ1-3; no reliable D call. From germline, CDR1 is SGHNT and CDR2 YYREEE (reference sequence). Deletions cut 0 bases from V and 0 bases from J, with 7 bases between. The CDR3 covers 15 residues. CDR3 in amino acids: CASSLERGSGNTIYF. CDR3 bases: TGTGCCAGCAGCTTGGAACGGGGCTCTGGAAACACCATATATTTT.

The rearrangement joins TRBV5-6 to TRBJ2-3; D is perhaps TRBD2 (6 bases). Looked up from germline, CDR1 is SGHDT and CDR2 is YYEEEE. CDR3 length equals 13 residues. The V end lost 2 bases, the J end lost 5 bases, and 9 bases lay between the germline ends. The CDR3 nucleotides are TGTGCCAGCAGCTTTTTCGGGGGAGATACGCAGTATTTT. This sequence encodes CASSFFGGDTQYF.

J is TRBJ2-5 and V is TRBV30; D remains unclear. Germline assignment: CDR1 GTSNPN and CDR2 SVGIG (reference sequence). This CDR3 comprises 13 residues. The ends were cut back, 2 bases at V and 5 bases at J, with 12 bases in the middle. CDR3: CAWSRGGSETQYF. DNA of the CDR3: TGTGCCTGGAGTAGAGGCGGATCGGAGACCCAGTACTTC. Filled out from reference TRBV30 and TRBJ2-5, the complete variable domain reads SQTIHQWPATLVQPVGSPLSLECTVEGTSNPNLYWYRQAAGRGLQLLFYSVGIGQISSEVPQNLSASRPQDRQFILSSKKLLLSDSGFYLCAWSRGGSETQYFGPGTRLLVL.

V gene TRBV6-5 combines with J gene TRBJ1-2; 10 bases fit TRBD1. This CDR3 region has 14 residues. The V and J ends lost 6 bases and 6 bases, in that order; junction bases with no gene match: 7. Germline lookup yields CDR1 MNHEY and CDR2 SVGAGI. The CDR3 DNA reads TGTGCCAGCAGGTATAGACAGGGGGCGAATGGCTACACCTTC. Protein product: CASRYRQGANGYTF.

This sequence joins TRBV29-1 and TRBJ1-2; 9 bases match TRBD1. Germline assignment: CDR1 SQVTM and CDR2 ANQGSEA. The length of the CDR3 is 12 residues. J lost 4 bases, V lost 3 bases, and 0 bases had no gene match. The CDR3 DNA sequence: TGCAGCGTTGAGACAGGGGGCTATGGCTACACCTTC. The encoded protein is CSVETGGYGYTF.

V usage is TRBV6-5 and J usage is TRBJ1-1, with D tentatively TRBD1 (6 bases). The CDR3 runs 13 residues. Germline CDR1 reads MNHEY; CDR2 reads SVGAGI. V gave up 6 bases and J gave up 4 bases, with 12 bases separating them. CDR3 in amino acids: CASSLETGTEAFF. CDR3 in DNA: TGTGCCAGCAGCTTGGAGACAGGCACTGAAGCTTTCTTT.

V is TRBV5-1 and J is TRBJ1-5; perhaps TRBD1 as D (6 bases). There are 14 residues in the CDR3. The germline gives CDR1 SGHRS, CDR2 YFSETQ. Trimming took off 2 bases at V and 7 bases at J, with 13 bases between the two ends. CDR3 sequence (DNA): TGCGCCAGCAGCTTAAGCAGGGGAGAACAGCCCCAGCATTTT. Its protein product is CASSLSRGEQPQHF.

V and J are TRBV2 and TRBJ2-7; 10 bases align to TRBD1. V shed 1 base, J shed 7 bases, and the junction held 7 bases outside the gene matches. Germline V lookup: CDR1 SNHLY, CDR2 FYNNEI. CDR3 size: 15 residues. DNA for the CDR3: TGTGCCAGCAGTGAAGGGACAGGGGGTCTGTTTGAGCAGTACTTC. This sequence encodes CASSEGTGGLFEQYF.

The chain joins TRBV3-1 (or the pseudogene TRBV3-2) to TRBJ2-1; 8 bases line up with TRBD2. Germline CDR1 and CDR2: LGHDT and YNNKEL (reference sequence). This CDR3 region has 15 residues. The trim removed 1 base at V and 13 bases at J, leaving 12 bases unmatched. The CDR3 protein is CASSQGSLAGGGQFF. The CDR3 nucleotides are TGTGCCAGCAGCCAAGGATCCCTAGCGGGTGGTGGCCAGTTCTTC.

The chain links TRBV3-1 (or the pseudogene TRBV3-2) to TRBJ2-3; 10 bases agree with TRBD1. The CDR3 consists of 15 residues. The V gene's germline CDR1 is LGHDT and CDR2 YNNKEL (reference sequence). The ends lost 3 bases at V and 2 bases at J; junction bases unmatched: 2. CDR3 protein: CASSHGTGDTDTQYF. DNA for the CDR3: TGTGCCAGCAGCCACGGGACAGGGGACACAGATACGCAGTATTTT.

Only a few counts were recorded for this clone. The chain couples TRBV6-1 to TRBJ1-2; unclear D gene. Trimming removed 0 bases at V and 5 bases at J, with 13 bases between. Per the germline V gene, CDR1 is MNHNS and CDR2 is SASEGT. CDR3 length: 15 residues. The CDR3 spells CASSEAWREEYGYTF. For the CDR3, the DNA is TGTGCCAGCAGTGAAGCGTGGAGAGAGGAATATGGCTACACCTTC.

This chain uses TRBV19 with TRBJ1-2; a possible D gene is TRBD1 (6 bases). This CDR3 region has 14 residues. Germline-derived CDR1 and CDR2 are LNHDA and SQIVND (reference sequence). Trimming took 7 bases from V and 3 from J, leaving 15 bases between them. CDR3: CASTRMGAHYGYTF. CDR3 DNA sequence: TGTGCCAGTACTAGGATGGGGGCCCACTATGGCTACACCTTC.

The chain recombines TRBV5-4 with TRBJ1-1; TRBD1 matches 7 bases. Unmatched junction bases numbered 4, after V lost 3 bases and J lost 2 bases. The CDR3 sequence is 14 residues long. CDR1 is SGHNT and CDR2 is YYREEE in the germline V gene (reference sequence). The DNA of the CDR3 is TGTGCCAGCAGCTCGGGACAGCGCAACACTGAAGCTTTCTTT. It yields the protein CASSSGQRNTEAFF.

The chain couples TRBV27 to TRBJ2-3, with D uncertain. V lost 4 bases and J lost 3, with 11 bases in between. Germline values: CDR1 MNHEY, CDR2 SMNVEV (reference sequence). This CDR3 has 14 residues. The CDR3 here is CASSYGRKTDTQYF. CDR3 nucleotides: TGTGCCAGCAGTTATGGCAGGAAAACAGATACGCAGTATTTT.

The chain is built from TRBV24-1 and TRBJ2-3; 10 nucleotides line up with TRBD2. Looked up from germline, CDR1 is KGHDR and CDR2 is SFDVKD. The CDR3 loop spans 14 amino acids. Losses at the gene ends were 9 bases for V and 4 bases for J; bases not matched to a gene: 6. The CDR3 region is CATSSGGGSDTQYF. CDR3 DNA: TGTGCCACCTCGAGCGGGGGGGGTTCAGATACGCAGTATTTT.

This clone was seen only a few times. This chain connects TRBV5-1 to TRBJ1-4; a weak D match, TRBD1 (6 bases). This CDR3 has 15 residues. Trimming took 4 bases from V and 7 from J, leaving 17 bases between them. Looked up from germline, CDR1 is SGHRS and CDR2 is YFSETQ. The CDR3 sequence: CASSDRQGRGEKLFF. CDR3 nucleotides: TGCGCCAGCAGCGACAGGCAGGGCCGGGGTGAAAAACTGTTTTTT.

The V and J genes are TRBV7-9 and TRBJ1-5; a possible D gene is TRBD1 (6 bases). The CDR3 length is 17 residues. Per germline, CDR1 SEHNR and CDR2 FQNEAQ (reference sequence). Trimming stripped 4 bases from V and 0 bases from J, with 16 bases between. This CDR3 reads CASSSKGDWYSNQPQHF. The DNA for the CDR3 is TGTGCCAGCAGCTCAAAGGGGGATTGGTATAGCAATCAGCCCCAGCATTTT.

The V call is TRBV5-1, the J call TRBJ2-1; D not certain. This CDR3 spans 15 amino acids. The germline CDR1 and CDR2 sequences are SGHRS and YFSETQ. Trimming took 4 bases from V and 4 from J, leaving 15 bases between them. DNA for the CDR3: TGCGCCAGCAGCATAACACAATCTCCTTACAATGAGCAGTTCTTC. Its protein product is CASSITQSPYNEQFF.